The clone carrying this T cell receptor beta chain has a count of ten or more. Antigen specificity is unknown. These data come from a study of early T cells in non-severe SARS-CoV-2 infection. This CDR3 is built from 16 residues. Trimming cost V 2 bases and J 1 base, with 14 bases left between them. Germline CDR1 is SGHAT and CDR2 is FQNNGV. Study observations and caveats: Lookups in VDJdb leaned toward anti-spike CD8 responses and missed private and CD4 specificities.

Individual cDNA molecules each received unique molecular identifiers attached to them. TCRdb called the 5' RACE reads again in MiXCR, with one record for every CDR3 protein. In the table there are about 60,000 distinct CDR3 sequences, about 11% of which are singletons. The gene calls are TRBV11-2 and TRBJ2-5; D unclear. The source material was whole blood, sampled at baseline. This sequence originates from an adult who was a healthcare worker with PCR-confirmed SARS-CoV-2 infection or an uninfected control (not recorded which). CDR3 in DNA: TGTGCCAGCAGCTTAAATCCTCGGCTAGGCCAAGAGACCCAGTACTTC. Its translation: CASSLNPRLGQETQYF. Variable domain in full (rest from reference TRBV11-2 and TRBJ2-5): EAGVAQSPRYKIIEKRQSVAFWCNPISGHATLYWYQQILGQGPKLLIQFQNNGVVDDSQLPKDRFSAERLKGVDSTLKIQPAKLEDSAVYLCASSLNPRLGQETQYFGPGTRLLVL.